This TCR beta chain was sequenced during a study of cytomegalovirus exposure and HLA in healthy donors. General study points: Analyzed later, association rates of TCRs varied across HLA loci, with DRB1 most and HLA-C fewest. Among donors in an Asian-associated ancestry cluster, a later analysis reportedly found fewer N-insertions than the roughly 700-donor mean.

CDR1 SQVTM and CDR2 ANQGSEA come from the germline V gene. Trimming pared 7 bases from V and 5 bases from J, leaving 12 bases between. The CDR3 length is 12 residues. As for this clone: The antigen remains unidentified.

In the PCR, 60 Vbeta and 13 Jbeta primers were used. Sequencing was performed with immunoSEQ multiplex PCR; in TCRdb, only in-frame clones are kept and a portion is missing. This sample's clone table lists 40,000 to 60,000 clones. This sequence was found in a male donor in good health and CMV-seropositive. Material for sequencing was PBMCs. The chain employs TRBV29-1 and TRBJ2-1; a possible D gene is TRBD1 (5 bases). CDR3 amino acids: CSAGQSHNEQFF. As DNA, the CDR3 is TGCAGCGCCGGACAATCCCACAATGAGCAGTTCTTC.